This T cell receptor (beta chain) derives from a study of OX40 agonist ivuxolimab in advanced cancers. The overall study: Patients undergoing dose escalation presented with hepatocellular carcinoma, melanoma, renal cell or head and neck cancer.

The table came from immunoSEQ multiplex PCR; TCRdb's copy has only in-frame clones and leaves some out. The sample includes tens of thousands of clones, approximately 90% of them seen just once. Trimming removed 5 bases at V and 9 bases at J, with 19 bases between. Looked up from germline, CDR1 is SGHTA and CDR2 is FQGNSA. The CDR3 totals 14 residues. The origin of this receptor is an adult with an advanced solid tumor such as melanoma, head and neck, liver or kidney cancer. The chain employs TRBV7-2 and TRBJ2-5; D possibly corresponds to TRBD1 (5 bases). The sequenced sample was CD4+ or CD8+ T cells sorted from blood, obtained in a trial of the OX40 agonist ivuxolimab. The CDR3 DNA reads as TGTGCCAGCAGCACGACTCAGGGATTTGTGGCCCAGTACTTC. It encodes CASSTTQGFVAQYF.